Presented here are 9 T cell receptor beta chains from one specimen sequenced in a study of cytomegalovirus exposure and HLA in healthy donors. The PCR ran on 60 Vbeta and 13 Jbeta primers. Using immunoSEQ multiplex PCR, the repertoire was profiled, and TCRdb retains in-frame clones only, with some absent. The sample records 110,000 to 150,000 clones, 80% being singletons. The sequenced sample consisted of PBMCs. The receptors come from a female donor in good health and CMV-seronegative.

This chain links TRBV2 with TRBJ2-7, with 8 bases matching TRBD1. V lost 3 bases to trimming and J lost 6 bases; unmatched junction nucleotides: 7. Germline CDR1 is SNHLY and CDR2 is FYNNEI. The CDR3 loop spans 14 amino acids. The CDR3 is CASSDIRGPGEQYF. Here the CDR3 DNA reads TGTGCCAGCAGTGACATCAGGGGGCCTGGCGAGCAGTACTTC.

Of note for this clone: An end of the junction does not agree with germline; a read error may underlie this. This rearrangement joins TRBV4-2 to TRBJ2-1, with 14 nucleotides matching TRBD2. This CDR3 spans 14 amino acids. Per the germline V gene, CDR1 is LGHNA and CDR2 is YNFKEQ. The CDR3 DNA reads as TGTGCCAGCAGTTTCGGGACTAGCGGGAGCCCCCCGATCTTC. Its protein is CASSFGTSGSPPIF.

CDR3 amino acids: CASSHRQGRETQYF. CDR3 in DNA: TGTGCCAGCAGTCATAGACAGGGTCGAGAGACCCAGTACTTC. The J gene is TRBJ2-5, the V gene TRBV6-5; TRBD1 matches at 7 bases. V dropped 5 bases and J dropped 4; count of bases not matched to a gene: 7. Germline-derived CDR1 and CDR2 are MNHEY and SVGAGI. The CDR3 consists of 14 residues.

The V and J genes are TRBV27 and TRBJ1-1, with 8 bases fitting TRBD1. Germline V gene data show CDR1 as MNHEY and CDR2 as SMNVEV (reference sequence). After removal of 4 bases from V and 4 bases from J, the junction contained 5 bases not matched to a gene. This CDR3 is 14 amino acids long. CDR3 loop: CASSSGQGGTEAFF. The CDR3 DNA reads TGTGCCAGCAGTTCTGGACAGGGAGGCACTGAAGCTTTCTTT.

This chain connects TRBV5-4 to TRBJ2-2; D is possibly TRBD1 (6 bases). Trimming cost V 1 base and J 1 base, with 11 bases left between them. The CDR3 spans 16 residues. CDR1 and CDR2 from the germline V gene are SGHNT and YYREEE (reference sequence). The CDR3 coding sequence is TGTGCCAGCAGCTTGCTAGAGGGACAGAACACCGGGGAGCTGTTTTTT. Translating it yields CASSLLEGQNTGELFF.

This chain joins TRBV25-1 and TRBJ2-3, with 8 bases matching TRBD1. The CDR3 totals 17 residues. Germline V lookup: CDR1 MGHDK, CDR2 SYGVNS. The J segment lost 2 bases and the V segment lost 5 bases, leaving 12 bases of the junction unmatched. Here the CDR3 DNA reads TGTGCCAGCAGTAACTCCCGAGCGGACAGGGACACAGATACGCAGTATTTT. Protein product: CASSNSRADRDTDTQYF.

This chain links TRBV5-1 with TRBJ1-1; tentative D call: TRBD1 (6 bases). This CDR3 region has 15 residues. V lost 4 bases to trimming and J lost 1 base, with 14 bases between them. CDR1 SGHRS and CDR2 YFSETQ come from the germline V gene. The CDR3 bases are TGCGCCAGCAGCCCCACAGGGACATCGAACACTGAAGCTTTCTTT. It codes for CASSPTGTSNTEAFF.

There are a few counts of this clone. The V and J genes are TRBV7-9 and TRBJ2-7; the D is unclear. The V end lost 1 base, the J end lost 6 bases, and 7 bases lay between the germline ends. The CDR3 consists of 12 residues. The V gene's germline CDR1 is SEHNR and CDR2 FQNEAQ (reference sequence). The CDR3 here is CASSLETIEQYF. The CDR3, as DNA: TGTGCCAGCAGCTTAGAAACTATCGAGCAGTACTTC.

The chain joins TRBV5-1 to TRBJ2-5; tentative D call: TRBD1 (6 bases). V was shortened by 1 base and J by 3 bases, with 10 bases between the two germline ends. Germline CDR1 reads SGHRS; CDR2 reads YFSETQ. The CDR3 is made up of 14 amino acids. The CDR3 region is CASSLRAGEETQYF. DNA for the CDR3: TGCGCCAGCAGCTTGAGGGCAGGGGAAGAGACCCAGTACTTC.